These T cell receptor beta chains were read from a single sample in a study of monozygotic twins with inflammatory bowel disease. TCRdb reprocessed the 5' RACE reads and keeps a single row for each CDR3 protein, giving no DNA. This repertoire includes around 220,000 distinct CDR3 sequences. Sequenced: blood. Receptors originate from a human donor with ulcerative colitis or Crohn's disease, or a healthy co-twin of an affected twin (not recorded which). The CDR3 runs from the conserved cysteine through the conserved F or W. Fields, in order: J gene, V gene, CDR3 protein.

J gene: TRBJ1-2
V gene: TRBV13
CDR3 protein: CASSLEGARGYTF

J gene: TRBJ2-1
V gene: TRBV19
CDR3 protein: CASSSTSGFNEQFF

J gene: TRBJ1-2
V gene: TRBV7-9
CDR3 protein: CASSLGPDRGNYGYTF

J gene: TRBJ1-5
V gene: TRBV18
CDR3 protein: CASSISNQPQHF

J gene: TRBJ2-7
V gene: TRBV5-1
CDR3 protein: CASSLEAPTSTPYEQYF

J gene: TRBJ2-3
V gene: TRBV9
CDR3 protein: CASSVGTSGSKGTDTQYF

J gene: TRBJ2-7
V gene: TRBV4-1
CDR3 protein: CASSQVSGTGGEQYF

J gene: TRBJ1-5
V gene: TRBV18
CDR3 protein: CASSGYSNQPQHF

J gene: TRBJ2-7
V gene: TRBV6-5
CDR3 protein: CASSWGQPGQANSYEQYF

J gene: TRBJ2-1
V gene: TRBV29-1
CDR3 protein: CSVKTGHEQFF

J gene: TRBJ2-7
V gene: TRBV28
CDR3 protein: CASSPSREIGYEQYF